This TCR beta chain was found in a study of Ad26.COV2.S vaccination and SARS-CoV-2 variants. Documented treatment: roughly 20 received Ad26.COV2.S at low or high dose, single or two shots; about 5 received placebo; per-sample allocation not given. Specimen acquisition occurred on day 63 following the initial vaccine or placebo injection. Boston supplied an adult donor aged 18-55 years. TCRdb's copy holds only in-frame clones and misses some; the assay was immunoSEQ multiplex PCR. The sample includes about 320,000 clones, 85% of them seen just once. The V gene's germline CDR1 is SGHNT and CDR2 YYREEE (reference sequence). Unmatched junction bases numbered 6, after V lost 3 bases and J lost 5 bases. The length of the CDR3 is 14 residues.

The chain links TRBV5-4 to TRBJ2-7; 9 nucleotides agree with TRBD1. Material: peripheral blood, obtained in a trial of Ad26.COV2.S vaccine versus placebo. The sequence came from a person aged 18-65 years who received the Ad26.COV2.S COVID-19 vaccine or a placebo. CDR3 nucleotides: TGTGCCAGCAGCTACGGGACAGGGTCCAACGAGCAGTACTTC. It translates to CASSYGTGSNEQYF. Filled out from reference TRBV5-4 and TRBJ2-7, the complete variable domain reads ETGVTQSPTHLIKTRGQQVTLRCSSQSGHNTVSWYQQALGQGPQFIFQYYREEENGRGNFPPRFSGLQFPNYSSELNVNALELDDSALYLCASSYGTGSNEQYFGPGTRLTVT.